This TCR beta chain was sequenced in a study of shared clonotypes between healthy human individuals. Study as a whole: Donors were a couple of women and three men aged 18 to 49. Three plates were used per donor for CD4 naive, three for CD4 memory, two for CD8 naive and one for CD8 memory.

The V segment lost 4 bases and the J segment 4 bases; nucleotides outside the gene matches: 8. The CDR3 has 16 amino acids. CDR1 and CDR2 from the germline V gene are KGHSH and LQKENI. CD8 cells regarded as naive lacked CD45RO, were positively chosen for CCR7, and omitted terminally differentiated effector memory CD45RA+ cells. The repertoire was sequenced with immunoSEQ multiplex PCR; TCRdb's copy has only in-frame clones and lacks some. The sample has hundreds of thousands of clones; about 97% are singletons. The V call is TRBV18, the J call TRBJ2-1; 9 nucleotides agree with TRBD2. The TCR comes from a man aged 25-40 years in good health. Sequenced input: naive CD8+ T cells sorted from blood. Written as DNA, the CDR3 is TGTGCCAGCTCACTTTTAGCGGGAGACGGGTACAATGAGCAGTTCTTC. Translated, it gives CASSLLAGDGYNEQFF.